The clone carrying this T cell receptor beta chain showed up just a few times. Its specificity is unknown. These data originate in a study of identical twins. The CDR3 totals 19 residues. V was clipped by 10 bases and J by 6 bases; unmatched bases: 20. The germline V gene has CDR1 ENHRY and CDR2 SYGVKD. Study-wide findings and caveats: Weaker excess sharing between twins was seen in beta out-of-frame sequences.

MiXCR was run by TCRdb on the 5' RACE reads, yielding one entry per CDR3 protein. Of approximately 1.8 million distinct CDR3 sequences in the sample, about 31% were seen once. The clonotype was recovered from a newborn girl in good health. J is TRBJ2-1 and V is TRBV10-3, with 14 bases identical to TRBD2. The material sequenced was cord blood. The CDR3 DNA reads as TGTGCCACAAAAAAATGGGGACTAGCGGGAGACACCGAGCTCAATGAGCAGTTCTTC. Translation: CATKKWGLAGDTELNEQFF.